This TCR beta chain was recovered during a study of shared clonotypes between healthy human individuals. Across the whole study: Per-donor plates numbered three CD4 naive, three CD4 memory, two CD8 naive and one CD8 memory. Study-wide findings and caveats: Among the subsets, naive ones generally showed larger estimated richness than memory ones. The low donor count limited represented genetic and exposure-history diversity.

Approximately 220 ng DNA, 25,000 to 30,000 T cell genomes, went into each sorted-subset replicate PCR. The method was immunoSEQ multiplex PCR; TCRdb's version includes in-frame clones alone and lacks a portion of them. This table holds about 2 million clones, roughly 95% found once. Turning to this clone: The antigen remains unidentified.

Germline loops: CDR1 SGHRS, CDR2 YFSETQ. V dropped 3 bases and J dropped 0 bases, with 10 bases sitting between them. The CDR3 contains 14 residues. This receptor was identified in a man younger than 35 in good health. The sample consisted of naive CD4+ T cells sorted from blood. Subset meaning: CD45RA+ positively selected. The chain uses TRBV5-1 and TRBJ2-7; tentative D call: TRBD1 (6 bases). CDR3 region: CASSSTTGSYEQYF. CDR3 in DNA: TGCGCCAGCAGCTCTACGACAGGCTCCTACGAGCAGTACTTC. The full variable domain, in which reference TRBV5-1 and TRBJ2-7 provide the parts outside the CDR3, is KAGVTQTPRYLIKTRGQQVTLSCSPISGHRSVSWYQQTPGQGLQFLFEYFSETQRNKGNFPGRFSGRQFSNSRSEMNVSTLELGDSALYLCASSSTTGSYEQYFGPGTRLTVT.